The T cell receptor (beta chain) under discussion was sequenced for a study of Graves' ophthalmopathy and Graves' hyperthyroidism. Findings and limits, study-wide: The authors also found most expanded thyroid clonotypes above 0.001 frequency in blood. Progression of ophthalmopathy was predicted by the model with around 68% sensitivity and roughly 73% specificity.

Hyperthyroidism patients, all newly diagnosed, had under 2 months' duration and ages of 18 to 65. Ten or more counts support this clonotype. Its matching antigen is unknown. RNA transcripts served as template for amplifying TCR beta CDR3 sequences. An initial RT-PCR round employing HTBI primers preceded a second-round multiplex PCR. TCRdb redid the calling of the multiplex PCR reads with MiXCR, one entry per CDR3 protein. Of a few hundred thousand distinct CDR3 sequences listed, about 21% are singletons. With 6 bases clipped from V and 4 bases from J, the junction kept 5 bases outside the gene matches. Germline V CDR1 and CDR2: LGHNA, YSLEER. The CDR3 extends over 14 amino acids.

This TCR derives from a woman under 30 with stable Graves' hyperthyroidism. The sample was peripheral blood. V usage is TRBV4-3 and J usage is TRBJ2-2; 7 bases are a match to TRBD2. CDR3 bases: TGCGCCAGCAGGGAGCGGGGAGTCACCGGGGAGCTGTTTTTT. Its translation is CASRERGVTGELFF.